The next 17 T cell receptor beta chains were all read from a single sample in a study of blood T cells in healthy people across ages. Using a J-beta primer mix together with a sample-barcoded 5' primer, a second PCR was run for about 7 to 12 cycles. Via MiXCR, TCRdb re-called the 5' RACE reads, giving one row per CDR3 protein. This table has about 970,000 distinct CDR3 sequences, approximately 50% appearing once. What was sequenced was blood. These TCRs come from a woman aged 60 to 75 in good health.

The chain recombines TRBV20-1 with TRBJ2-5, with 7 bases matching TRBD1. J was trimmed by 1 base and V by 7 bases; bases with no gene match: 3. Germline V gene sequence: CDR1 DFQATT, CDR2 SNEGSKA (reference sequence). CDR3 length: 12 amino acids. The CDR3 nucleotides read TGCAGTGAGGGACAGCCCCAAGAGACCCAGTACTTC. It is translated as CSEGQPQETQYF.

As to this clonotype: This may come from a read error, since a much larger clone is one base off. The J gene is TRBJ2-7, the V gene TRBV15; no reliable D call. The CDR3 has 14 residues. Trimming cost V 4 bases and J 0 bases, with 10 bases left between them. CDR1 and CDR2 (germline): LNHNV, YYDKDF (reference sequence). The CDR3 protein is CATSKDVYSYEQYF. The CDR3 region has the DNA TGTGCCACCAGCAAGGACGTCTACTCCTACGAGCAGTACTTC. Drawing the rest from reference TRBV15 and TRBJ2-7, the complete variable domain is DAMVIQNPRYQVTQFGKPVTLSCSQTLNHNVMYWYQQKSSQAPKLLFHYYDKDFNNEADTPDNFQSRRPNTSFCFLDIRSPGLGDTAMYLCATSKDVYSYEQYFGPGTRLTVT.

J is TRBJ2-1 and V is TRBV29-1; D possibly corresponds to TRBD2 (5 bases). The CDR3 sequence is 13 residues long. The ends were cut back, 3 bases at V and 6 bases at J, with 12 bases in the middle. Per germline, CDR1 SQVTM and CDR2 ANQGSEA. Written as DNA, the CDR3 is TGCAGCGTTGATCGGGAAGGTTTCAATGAGCAGTTCTTC. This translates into CSVDREGFNEQFF.

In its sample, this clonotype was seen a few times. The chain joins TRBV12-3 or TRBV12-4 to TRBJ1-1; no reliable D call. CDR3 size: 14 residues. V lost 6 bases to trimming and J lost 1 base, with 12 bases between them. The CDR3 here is CASRLGNSNTEAFF. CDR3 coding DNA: TGTGCCAGCAGACTAGGGAATTCGAACACTGAAGCTTTCTTT.

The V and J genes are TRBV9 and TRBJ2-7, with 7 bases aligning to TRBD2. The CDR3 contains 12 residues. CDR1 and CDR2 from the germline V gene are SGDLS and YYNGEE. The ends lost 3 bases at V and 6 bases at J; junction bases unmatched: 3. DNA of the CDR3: TGTGCCAGCAGCGGGTCGGGGGGCGAGCAGTACTTC. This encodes CASSGSGGEQYF.

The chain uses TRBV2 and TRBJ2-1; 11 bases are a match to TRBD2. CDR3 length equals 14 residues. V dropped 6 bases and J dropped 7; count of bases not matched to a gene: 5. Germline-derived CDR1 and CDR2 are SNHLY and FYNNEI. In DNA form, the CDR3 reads TGTGCCAGCAGGGCTAGCGGGAGGTCTAATGAGCAGTTCTTC. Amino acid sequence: CASRASGRSNEQFF.

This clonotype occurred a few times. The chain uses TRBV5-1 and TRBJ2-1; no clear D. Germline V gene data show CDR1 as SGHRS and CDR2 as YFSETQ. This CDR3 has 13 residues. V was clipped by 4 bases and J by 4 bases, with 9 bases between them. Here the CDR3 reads CASSINEYNEQFF. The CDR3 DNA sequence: TGCGCCAGCAGCATTAACGAATACAATGAGCAGTTCTTC.

In nucleotides, the CDR3 is TGTGCCTGGGACTGGACAGCCGGGGATACGCAGTATTTT. Translating gives CAWDWTAGDTQYF. The genes are TRBV30 and TRBJ2-3; a possible D gene is TRBD1 (6 bases). The CDR3 has 13 amino acids. The V end lost 5 bases, the J end lost 6 bases, and 15 bases lay between the germline ends. Germline loops: CDR1 GTSNPN, CDR2 SVGIG (reference sequence).

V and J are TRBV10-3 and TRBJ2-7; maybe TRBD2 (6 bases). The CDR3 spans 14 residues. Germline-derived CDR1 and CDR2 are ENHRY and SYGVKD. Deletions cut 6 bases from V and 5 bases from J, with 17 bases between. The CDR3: CAIRPGTGGHEQYF. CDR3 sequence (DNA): TGTGCCATCAGACCCGGGACTGGCGGGCACGAGCAGTACTTC.

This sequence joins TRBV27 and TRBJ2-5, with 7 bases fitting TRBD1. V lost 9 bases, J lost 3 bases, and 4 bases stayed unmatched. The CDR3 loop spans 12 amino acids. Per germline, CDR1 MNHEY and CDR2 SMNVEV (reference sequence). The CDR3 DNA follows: TGTGCCAGGGGACAGACCAAAGAGACCCAGTACTTC. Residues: CARGQTKETQYF.

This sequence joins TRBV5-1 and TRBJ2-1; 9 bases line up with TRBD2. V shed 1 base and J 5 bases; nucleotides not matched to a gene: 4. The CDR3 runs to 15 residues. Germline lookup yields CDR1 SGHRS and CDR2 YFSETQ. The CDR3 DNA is TGCGCCAGCAGCTTGCAAGCGGGGGGACACAATGAGCAGTTCTTC. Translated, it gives CASSLQAGGHNEQFF.

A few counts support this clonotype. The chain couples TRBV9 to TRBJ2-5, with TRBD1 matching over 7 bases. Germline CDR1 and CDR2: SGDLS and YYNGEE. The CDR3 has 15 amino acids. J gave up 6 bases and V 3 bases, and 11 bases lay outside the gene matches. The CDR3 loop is CASSEYGTEGKTQYF. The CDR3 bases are TGTGCCAGCAGCGAGTATGGGACAGAGGGAAAGACCCAGTACTTC.

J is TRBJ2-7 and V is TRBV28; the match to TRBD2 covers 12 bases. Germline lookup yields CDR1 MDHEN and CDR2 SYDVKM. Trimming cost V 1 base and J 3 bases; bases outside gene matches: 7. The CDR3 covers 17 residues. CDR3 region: CASSLSGGLAGLYEQYF. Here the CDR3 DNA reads TGTGCCAGCAGTTTATCCGGGGGACTAGCGGGTCTCTACGAGCAGTACTTC.

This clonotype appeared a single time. For the CDR3, the DNA is TGTGCCAGCAGTTCGGACAGGGAAAGTAGCACAGATACGCAGTATTTT. Protein product: CASSSDRESSTDTQYF. This chain links TRBV28 with TRBJ2-3, with 8 bases matching TRBD1. V shed 4 bases, J shed 0 bases, and the junction held 6 bases outside the gene matches. The CDR3 is made up of 16 amino acids. The germline V gene has CDR1 MDHEN and CDR2 SYDVKM.

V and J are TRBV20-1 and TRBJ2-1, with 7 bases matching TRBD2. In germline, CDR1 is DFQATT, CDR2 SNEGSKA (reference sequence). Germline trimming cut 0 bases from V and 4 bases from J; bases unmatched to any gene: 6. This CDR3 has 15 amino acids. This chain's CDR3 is CSARDRLADYNEQFF. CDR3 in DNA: TGCAGTGCTAGAGATCGGCTAGCGGATTACAATGAGCAGTTCTTC.

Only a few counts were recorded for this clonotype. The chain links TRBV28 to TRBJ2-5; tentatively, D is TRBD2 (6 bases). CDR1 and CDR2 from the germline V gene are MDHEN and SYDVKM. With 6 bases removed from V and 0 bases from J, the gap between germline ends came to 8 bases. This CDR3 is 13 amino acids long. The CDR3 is CASRGGHQETQYF. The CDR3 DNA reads TGTGCCAGCAGAGGAGGGCACCAAGAGACCCAGTACTTC.

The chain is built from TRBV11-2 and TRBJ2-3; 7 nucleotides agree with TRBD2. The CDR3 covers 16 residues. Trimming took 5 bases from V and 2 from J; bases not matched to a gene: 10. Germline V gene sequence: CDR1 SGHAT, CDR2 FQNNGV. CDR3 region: CASSLLGAGSTDTQYF. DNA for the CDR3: TGTGCCAGCAGCCTCCTCGGAGCGGGATCCACAGATACGCAGTATTTT.